This TCR beta chain originates from a study of blood T cell repertoires in COVID-19. Source study methods: Amplification of reference gene primers provided the estimated nucleated cell counts. Clones were sequenced by immunoSEQ multiplex PCR, and TCRdb holds only the in-frame ones, with some missing. V and J calls and clone size follow that table, whereas D and trimming were derived from the DNA. The repertoire holds around 150,000 clones, with around 85% as singletons. This clone came up once. CDR1 SGHDT and CDR2 YYEEEE come from the germline V gene. V shed 4 bases and J shed 5 bases, with 16 bases lying between them. CDR3 length: 16 amino acids.

The receptor was isolated from a human donor with acute or convalescent COVID-19. The donor label of this sample is uncertain. Sequences were obtained from peripheral blood. This chain uses TRBV5-6 with TRBJ1-6, with a possible D match to TRBD1 (6 bases). CDR3 coding DNA: TGTGCCAGCAGCCAACGGACAGTTGGGAATAATTCACCCCTCCACTTT. It translates to CASSQRTVGNNSPLHF. The whole variable domain, remainder taken from reference TRBV5-6 and TRBJ1-6, is DAGVTQSPTHLIKTRGQQVTLRCSPKSGHDTVSWYQQALGQGPQFIFQYYEEEERQRGNFPDRFSGHQFPNYSSELNVNALLLGDSALYLCASSQRTVGNNSPLHFGNGTRLTVT.